The next 23 T cell receptor beta chains were all read from a single sample in a study of Tregs in tolerant kidney transplant recipients. The assay was immunoSEQ multiplex PCR, and TCRdb's table has in-frame clones only and misses some. The sample holds 95,000 to 120,000 clones, 90% seen once. This material consisted of CD4+ T cells from blood, taken before the transplant. The receptors here all came from a human donor who received a combined kidney and bone marrow transplant.

This chain's CDR3 is CASSEFGRAYGYTF. The CDR3 bases are TGTGCCAGCAGTGAATTCGGCAGGGCGTATGGCTACACCTTC. The V gene is TRBV6-1, the J gene TRBJ1-2; D possibly corresponds to TRBD1 (5 bases). Between the trimmed V and J ends, which lost 2 bases and 5 bases, there was a span of 12 bases. The germline gives CDR1 MNHNS, CDR2 SASEGT. The CDR3 is 14 residues long.

In its sample, this clone was seen once. The rearrangement joins TRBV19 to TRBJ2-7, with TRBD2 matching 8 bases. The V gene's germline CDR1 is LNHDA and CDR2 SQIVND (reference sequence). The junction had 12 bases not matched to a gene; V was cut back by 2 bases and J by 6 bases. The CDR3 spans 16 residues. The CDR3 region is CASSIRSSLAGGEQYF. The CDR3 DNA sequence: TGTGCCAGTAGTATAAGGTCCTCGCTAGCGGGCGGCGAGCAGTACTTC.

This chain links TRBV19 with TRBJ2-1; D is perhaps TRBD2 (6 bases). V was shortened by 3 bases and J by 14 bases, with 14 bases between the two germline ends. The germline V gene encodes CDR1 LNHDA and CDR2 SQIVND (reference sequence). The CDR3 extends over 12 amino acids. The CDR3 loop reads CASSISTGVKFF. CDR3 DNA sequence: TGTGCCAGTAGTATTAGCACGGGGGTCAAGTTCTTC.

This rearrangement joins TRBV4-1 to TRBJ2-3; tentatively, D is TRBD2 (6 bases). The CDR3 sequence is 18 residues long. Trimming removed 0 bases at V and 1 base at J, with 17 bases between. Germline V gene sequence: CDR1 MGHRA, CDR2 YSYEKL. The CDR3 DNA reads as TGCGCCAGCAGCCAAGATATATTCGCGGCTAGCGGCACAGATACGCAGTATTTT. Translated, it gives CASSQDIFAASGTDTQYF.

The chain carries TRBV7-2 and TRBJ2-7, with 7 nucleotides matching TRBD2. Trimming removed 4 bases from V and 3 bases from J; junction bases left unmatched: 6. Germline V gene lookup returns CDR1 SGHTA and CDR2 FQGNSA. The CDR3 covers 14 residues. CDR3 bases: TGTGCCAGCAGCTCCGGACTAGGGTACTACGAGCAGTACTTC. Amino acids: CASSSGLGYYEQYF.

The rearrangement uses TRBV7-2 and TRBJ1-4, with D maybe TRBD1 (5 bases). The germline V gene encodes CDR1 SGHTA and CDR2 FQGNSA. V was pared by 4 bases and J by 8 bases, with 11 bases between. This CDR3 comprises 13 residues. The CDR3 spells CASSYRPGEKLFF. Here the CDR3 DNA reads TGTGCCAGCAGCTACAGACCAGGGGAAAAACTGTTTTTT.

The gene calls are TRBV7-2 and TRBJ2-1; TRBD2 aligns across 8 bases. The V gene end was trimmed by 6 bases and the J gene end by 1 base; junction bases not matched to a gene: 11. Germline V gene sequence: CDR1 SGHTA, CDR2 FQGNSA. The CDR3 spans 17 residues. The CDR3 here is CASRAKSGRESYNEQFF. The CDR3 nucleotides are TGTGCCAGCAGAGCCAAGAGCGGGAGAGAGTCCTACAATGAGCAGTTCTTC.

This clone was detected once. DNA for the CDR3: TGCGCCAGCAGCCTGGACAATAACTATGGCTACACCTTC. Translated: CASSLDNNYGYTF. The V call is TRBV5-1, the J call TRBJ1-2; possibly TRBD1 for D (5 bases). This CDR3 is built from 13 residues. Per the germline V gene, CDR1 is SGHRS and CDR2 is YFSETQ. V was cut by 4 bases and J by 1 base, with 8 bases left in between.

The chain recombines TRBV9 with TRBJ1-2; possibly TRBD1 for D (6 bases). Germline CDR1 SGDLS, CDR2 YYNGEE. This CDR3 is built from 13 residues. The V end was cut by 3 bases, the J end by 4 bases, with 10 bases between. The CDR3 here is CASSGPGAYGYTF. CDR3 nucleotides: TGTGCCAGCAGCGGTCCAGGGGCCTATGGCTACACCTTC.

The chain employs TRBV6-6 and TRBJ2-7; 7 bases align to TRBD1. CDR3 length equals 14 residues. Germline assignment: CDR1 MNHNY and CDR2 SVGAGI (reference sequence). The V gene end was trimmed by 6 bases and the J gene end by 1 base; junction bases not matched to a gene: 6. CDR3: CASSRSGQSYEQYF. The CDR3 nucleotides are TGTGCCAGCAGCCGTTCGGGACAGTCCTACGAGCAGTACTTC.

The genes are TRBV5-4 and TRBJ1-1, with no clear D. V lost 3 bases and J lost 1, with 13 bases in between. From germline, CDR1 is SGHNT and CDR2 YYREEE (reference sequence). The CDR3 has 15 residues. The CDR3 DNA sequence: TGTGCCAGCAGCTCCCCTCTGGGCAGGAACACTGAAGCTTTCTTT. Translating it yields CASSSPLGRNTEAFF. Combining the CDR3 with reference TRBV5-4 and TRBJ1-1 gives the whole variable domain ETGVTQSPTHLIKTRGQQVTLRCSSQSGHNTVSWYQQALGQGPQFIFQYYREEENGRGNFPPRFSGLQFPNYSSELNVNALELDDSALYLCASSSPLGRNTEAFFGQGTRLTVV.

The rearrangement joins TRBV6-1 to TRBJ1-1; tentative D call: TRBD1 (6 bases). V lost 10 bases, J lost 4 bases, and 19 bases lay in between. CDR3 length: 14 amino acids. Germline V gene data show CDR1 as MNHNS and CDR2 as SASEGT. This chain's CDR3 is CAIRVRGAPTEAFF. The CDR3 coding sequence is TGTGCCATCAGGGTTCGGGGGGCGCCCACTGAAGCTTTCTTT.

The chain links TRBV11-2 to TRBJ2-3; 7 positions agree with TRBD2. The germline V gene encodes CDR1 SGHAT and CDR2 FQNNGV. This CDR3 has 18 residues. With 2 bases clipped from V and 5 bases from J, the junction kept 16 bases outside the gene matches. The CDR3 DNA reads TGTGCCAGCAGCTTATCGTCCCGGGACTACTTACGAGAAGATACGCAGTATTTT. Protein sequence: CASSLSSRDYLREDTQYF.

This clone was counted only a few times. The chain uses TRBV9 and TRBJ2-2; D may be TRBD1 (5 bases). Germline assignment: CDR1 SGDLS and CDR2 YYNGEE. This CDR3 contains 16 residues. V lost 0 bases and J lost 0, with 9 bases in between. The CDR3 sequence: CASSVGGRANTGELFF. The CDR3 DNA sequence: TGTGCCAGCAGCGTAGGCGGCAGGGCGAACACCGGGGAGCTGTTTTTT.

The rearrangement links TRBV11-2 to TRBJ1-2; D not resolved. The CDR3 spans 16 residues. Germline V gene sequence: CDR1 SGHAT, CDR2 FQNNGV. The germline V and J ends were trimmed by 0 bases and 0 bases, with 11 bases remaining between them. CDR3 nucleotide sequence: TGTGCCAGCAGCTTAGAGGGTCAGCGCTCTAACTATGGCTACACCTTC. It codes for CASSLEGQRSNYGYTF.

The V and J genes are TRBV4-2 and TRBJ2-1, with D maybe TRBD2 (7 bases). The V gene lost 0 bases and the J gene lost 2 bases, with 8 bases spanning the gap. The CDR3 runs to 15 residues. Per the germline V gene, CDR1 is LGHNA and CDR2 is YNFKEQ. Here the CDR3 reads CASSQERGPYNEQFF. Written as DNA, the CDR3 is TGTGCCAGCAGCCAAGAGCGGGGGCCCTACAATGAGCAGTTCTTC.

Only one count was recorded for this clone. This chain's CDR3 is CASSVTPGRDTIYF. CDR3 coding DNA: TGTGCCAGCAGCGTAACCCCGGGGAGGGACACCATATATTTT. This chain joins TRBV9 and TRBJ1-3; D is ambiguous. Deletions cut 1 base from V and 8 bases from J, with 13 bases between. Germline values: CDR1 SGDLS, CDR2 YYNGEE. This CDR3 spans 14 amino acids.

The gene calls are TRBV5-1 and TRBJ1-2; 8 bases fit TRBD1. This CDR3 contains 14 residues. Looked up from germline, CDR1 is SGHRS and CDR2 is YFSETQ. J gave up 5 bases and V 2 bases, and 5 bases lay outside the gene matches. This CDR3 is CASSFQGAPYGYTF. The CDR3 DNA reads TGCGCCAGCAGCTTTCAGGGGGCGCCTTATGGCTACACCTTC.

The chain recombines TRBV30 with TRBJ2-7; 8 bases agree with TRBD2. Germline-derived CDR1 and CDR2 are GTSNPN and SVGIG (reference sequence). V lost 5 bases to trimming and J lost 5 bases; unmatched junction nucleotides: 8. This CDR3 contains 13 residues. CDR3 bases: TGTGCCTGGGAAGAAAGCGGGAGACACGAGCAGTACTTC. Translating gives CAWEESGRHEQYF. The full variable domain, with the rest looked up from reference TRBV30 and TRBJ2-7, is SQTIHQWPATLVQPVGSPLSLECTVEGTSNPNLYWYRQAAGRGLQLLFYSVGIGQISSEVPQNLSASRPQDRQFILSSKKLLLSDSGFYLCAWEESGRHEQYFGPGTRLTVT.

The chain carries TRBV6-5 and TRBJ1-2, with D perhaps TRBD1 (5 bases). CDR3 size: 15 residues. Germline V lookup: CDR1 MNHEY, CDR2 SVGAGI. Trimming removed 0 bases at V and 3 bases at J, with 11 bases between. CDR3 sequence reads: CASSYSIRGDYGYTF. In DNA, the CDR3 is TGTGCCAGCAGTTACTCGATCCGGGGGGACTATGGCTACACCTTC.

The gene calls are TRBV27 and TRBJ2-3; D ambiguous. Germline CDR1 is MNHEY and CDR2 is SMNVEV (reference sequence). CDR3 length: 14 residues. V was cut by 5 bases and J by 0 bases, with 9 bases left in between. In nucleotides, the CDR3 is TGTGCCAGCAGTCGTAGAAGTAGCACAGATACGCAGTATTTT. Amino acids: CASSRRSSTDTQYF.

A single count supports this clone. V gene TRBV5-1 combines with J gene TRBJ1-2, with 7 bases matching TRBD1. After removal of 2 bases from V and 3 bases from J, the junction contained 4 bases not matched to a gene. Germline CDR1 is SGHRS and CDR2 is YFSETQ. This CDR3 is built from 14 residues. The CDR3 loop is CASSLQGSDYGYTF. DNA of the CDR3: TGCGCCAGCAGCTTACAGGGGTCGGACTATGGCTACACCTTC.

The CDR3 region is CASSQDQTGGYDYGYTF. The CDR3 region has the DNA TGTGCCAGCAGCCAAGACCAGACAGGGGGCTATGACTATGGCTACACCTTC. The V call is TRBV14, the J call TRBJ1-2; 10 bases are a match to TRBD1. This CDR3 spans 17 amino acids. V was pared by 0 bases and J by 3 bases, with 7 bases of the junction left unmatched. Germline assignment: CDR1 SGHDN and CDR2 FVKESK.